This T cell receptor beta chain was recovered during a study of shared clonotypes between healthy human individuals. Across the study: The cohort had two women and a few men, ages 18 to 49.

The assay was immunoSEQ multiplex PCR, and TCRdb's table has in-frame clones only and misses some. The sample carries roughly 1 million clones, about 77% recorded once. Trimming at V came to 4 bases and at J to 3 bases, leaving 5 bases not matched to a gene. CDR3 length: 15 residues. Germline V CDR1 and CDR2: LGHNT, FRNRAP. Study-wide results and caveats: When naive CD4 clonotypes were compared across several donors, approximately 5% were shared.

Remarks on this clone: The antigen remains unidentified.

The specimen sequenced was memory CD4+ T cells sorted from blood. Subset: CD45RA-negative fraction. The TCR comes from a man younger than 30 in good health. The gene calls are TRBV12-5 and TRBJ2-1, with 8 bases lining up with TRBD1. The CDR3 spells CASGSDRVLYNEQFF. For the CDR3, the DNA is TGTGCTAGTGGTTCGGACAGGGTCCTCTACAATGAGCAGTTCTTC. The full variable domain, with the rest looked up from reference TRBV12-5 and TRBJ2-1, is DARVTQTPRHKVTEMGQEVTMRCQPILGHNTVFWYRQTMMQGLELLAYFRNRAPLDDSGMPKDRFSAEMPDATLATLKIQPSEPRDSAVYFCASGSDRVLYNEQFFGPGTRLTVL.